The 17 T cell receptor beta chains listed next were all sequenced from one sample in a study of Graves' ophthalmopathy and Graves' hyperthyroidism. The authors amplified TCR beta CDR3 regions, and they did so from RNA transcripts for repertoire sequencing. HTBI primers were used in a first-round RT-PCR, which preceded a second-round multiplex PCR. TCRdb independently ran MiXCR on the multiplex PCR reads; one entry per CDR3 protein. Among 360,000 or so distinct CDR3 sequences listed, around 16% were seen once. The sample comprised peripheral blood. The receptors come from a woman between 18 and 30 years old with Graves' ophthalmopathy.

This clonotype has more than one count but fewer than ten. The V gene is TRBV12-3 or TRBV12-4, the J gene TRBJ2-5; D not resolved. The CDR3 runs 12 residues. The ends were cut back, 5 bases at V and 5 bases at J, with 9 bases in the middle. CDR3 sequence reads: CASSQASETQYF. The CDR3 region has the DNA TGTGCCAGCAGTCAGGCGTCGGAGACCCAGTACTTC.

This clonotype was seen at least ten times. V and J are TRBV11-2 and TRBJ1-1; 7 positions agree with TRBD1. The V segment lost 5 bases and the J segment 1 base; nucleotides outside the gene matches: 10. CDR3 length: 16 residues. Germline values: CDR1 SGHAT, CDR2 FQNNGV. CDR3 residues: CASSLKGQLANTEAFF. In DNA, the CDR3 is TGTGCCAGCAGCCTTAAGGGACAGCTAGCGAACACTGAAGCTTTCTTT.

This clonotype was recorded at least ten times. This sequence joins TRBV28 and TRBJ2-2; tentative D call: TRBD1 (5 bases). The CDR3 extends over 14 amino acids. Germline V gene lookup returns CDR1 MDHEN and CDR2 SYDVKM. With 5 bases removed from V and 7 bases from J, the gap between germline ends came to 14 bases. Here the CDR3 DNA reads TGTGCCAGCAGTCCCCCGTCAGGGTTCGGGGAGCTGTTTTTT. Its translation is CASSPPSGFGELFF.

V and J are TRBV24-1 and TRBJ2-7, with 10 bases that match TRBD1. CDR1 KGHDR and CDR2 SFDVKD come from the germline V gene. The J segment lost 5 bases and the V segment lost 3 bases, leaving 6 bases of the junction unmatched. The CDR3 covers 15 residues. DNA for the CDR3: TGTGCCACCAGTGATGGGACAGGGGCTGTCCACGAGCAGTACTTC. It specifies CATSDGTGAVHEQYF.

The chain links TRBV5-8 to TRBJ1-1, with D uncertain. The CDR3 is 12 amino acids. CDR1 is SGHTS, CDR2 YDEGEE, per germline. V lost 4 bases and J lost 11, with 15 bases in between. The CDR3 loop reads CASSHRTPKAFF. Here the CDR3 DNA reads TGTGCCAGCAGCCACCGGACCCCAAAGGCTTTCTTT.

The table lists this clonotype with many counts. DNA of the CDR3: TGTGCCAGCTCACCAAAGGGGATGGAAAGCTATGGCTACACCTTC. It translates to CASSPKGMESYGYTF. The genes are TRBV18 and TRBJ1-2, with TRBD1 as a possible D gene (5 bases). The CDR3 runs to 15 residues. Trimming removed 2 bases from V and 4 bases from J, with 14 bases in between. The V gene's germline CDR1 is KGHSH and CDR2 LQKENI.

This clonotype was counted many times. The rearrangement uses TRBV13 and TRBJ2-2; no firm D call. The CDR3 extends over 13 amino acids. Trimming took off 5 bases at V and 4 bases at J, with 8 bases between the two ends. Germline V gene data show CDR1 as PRHDT and CDR2 as FYEKMQ (reference sequence). The CDR3 region has the DNA TGTGCCAGCAGCATGGGCGGCACCGGGGAGCTGTTTTTT. The encoded protein is CASSMGGTGELFF.

This clonotype was seen ten or more times. This chain uses TRBV7-2 with TRBJ2-4, with 10 bases aligning to TRBD1. After removal of 4 bases from V and 8 bases from J, the junction contained 20 bases not matched to a gene. The CDR3 loop spans 19 amino acids. Germline V lookup: CDR1 SGHTA, CDR2 FQGNSA. The chain's CDR3 is CASSSLTTISGQGKDIQYF. The CDR3 DNA reads TGTGCCAGCAGCTCCCTTACTACCATCTCGGGACAGGGGAAGGACATTCAGTACTTC.

This chain links TRBV29-1 with TRBJ2-5; D uncertain. The CDR3 is 12 amino acids. Trimming took 8 bases from V and 2 from J, leaving 12 bases between them. Germline values: CDR1 SQVTM, CDR2 ANQGSEA. The CDR3 loop reads CSLNGEQETQYF. The CDR3 coding sequence is TGCAGCCTGAATGGGGAACAAGAGACCCAGTACTTC.

The chain has TRBV12-3 or TRBV12-4 and TRBJ1-2, with a weak D call TRBD1 (5 bases). Trimming took off 10 bases at V and 4 bases at J, with 19 bases between the two ends. The CDR3 consists of 14 residues. As DNA, the CDR3 is TGTGCCACCGAGCCCCTGGGGCGGTCCTATGGCTACACCTTC. Amino acids: CATEPLGRSYGYTF.

Ten or more counts support this clonotype. The genes are TRBV28 and TRBJ2-7; the match to TRBD1 covers 7 bases. Per germline, CDR1 MDHEN and CDR2 SYDVKM. CDR3 length equals 13 residues. With V trimmed by 5 bases and J by 4 bases, 5 bases remained unmatched. The CDR3 DNA reads TGTGCCAGCAGTACCCCGACAGGGTACGAGCAGTACTTC. Translating it yields CASSTPTGYEQYF.

V is TRBV4-3 and J is TRBJ2-7; TRBD2 might be the D (6 bases). CDR1 is LGHNA and CDR2 is YSLEER in the germline V gene. The CDR3 covers 14 residues. Trimming removed 4 bases from V and 5 bases from J, with 15 bases in between. The CDR3 nucleotides are TGCGCCAGCAGCCCCCAACTTGGAGGGGACGAGCAGTACTTC. This encodes CASSPQLGGDEQYF.

This clonotype was observed many times. The chain uses TRBV6-5 and TRBJ1-2; a weak D match, TRBD1 (6 bases). The V gene lost 5 bases and the J gene lost 9 bases, with 19 bases spanning the gap. Germline lookup yields CDR1 MNHEY and CDR2 SVGAGI. The CDR3 has 14 amino acids. The CDR3 reads CASSNGAGDRCYTF. The DNA for the CDR3 is TGTGCCAGCAGTAATGGAGCGGGCGACAGGTGCTACACCTTC.

This clonotype was detected only a few times. The CDR3 DNA sequence: TGTGCCAGCACACCCGGGACGGGCAGTCAAGAGACCCAGTACTTC. It translates to CASTPGTGSQETQYF. The chain is built from TRBV25-1 and TRBJ2-5; D assignment may be TRBD1 or TRBD2 (5 bases each). The CDR3 length is 15 residues. V was shortened by 7 bases and J by 2 bases, with 17 bases between the two germline ends. In germline, CDR1 is MGHDK, CDR2 SYGVNS.

This clonotype was detected many times. The chain combines TRBV6-5 with TRBJ1-5; D is undetermined. The V gene lost 6 bases and the J gene lost 0 bases, with 15 bases spanning the gap. This CDR3 has 16 amino acids. Germline loops: CDR1 MNHEY, CDR2 SVGAGI. The CDR3 is CASSYPRGNSNQPQHF. DNA for the CDR3: TGTGCCAGCAGCTACCCCCGTGGGAATAGCAATCAGCCCCAGCATTTT.

For this clonotype: Possible read error: a much larger clone is one base away. The chain recombines TRBV11-1 with TRBJ1-1; D not certain. The germline V gene encodes CDR1 SGHAT and CDR2 FQDESV (reference sequence). The CDR3 consists of 13 residues. The CDR3 region is CASSFQVGTGAFF. Here the CDR3 DNA reads TGTGCCAGCAGCTTTCAAGTGGGCACTGGAGCTTTCTTT.

This clonotype appeared many times. The rearrangement uses TRBV4-3 and TRBJ2-2, with D perhaps given as TRBD1 or TRBD2 (7 bases each). The CDR3 runs to 16 residues. Germline CDR1 is LGHNA and CDR2 is YSLEER. The V end lost 3 bases, the J end lost 4 bases, and 15 bases lay between the germline ends. CDR3 nucleotide sequence: TGCGCCAGCAGCCATAAACAGGGGAGGGGCACCGGGGAGCTGTTTTTT. This codes for CASSHKQGRGTGELFF.